The clone carrying this TCR beta chain came up a few times. These data belong to a study of T cells after yellow fever vaccination. Study-level information: Each low-cell-number fraction was prepared by means of SMART-Seq v4 Ultra Low Input.

5'RACE template switching produced TCR cDNA carrying a universal primer site and UMIs. TCRdb called the 5' RACE reads again in MiXCR, with one record for every CDR3 protein. The table records roughly 340,000 distinct CDR3 sequences, 8% to 10% of them present only once. V was pared by 6 bases and J by 0 bases, with 9 bases between. Germline V gene data show CDR1 as MNHNS and CDR2 as SASEGT. The CDR3 has 14 residues. The source material was PBMCs, sampled on the day of the first yellow fever vaccination. The sequence was collected from a man younger than 35 who received the YFV17D yellow fever vaccine. This chain uses TRBV6-1 with TRBJ1-3; no reliable D call. CDR3 residues: CASRIQHSGNTIYF. CDR3 coding DNA: TGTGCCAGCAGAATACAGCACTCTGGAAACACCATATATTTT.